This TCR beta chain stems from a study of CD8 T cells in ankylosing spondylitis. J was trimmed by 4 bases and V by 7 bases; bases with no gene match: 12. This CDR3 is 14 amino acids long. Germline V gene data show CDR1 as SQVTM and CDR2 as ANQGSEA. Libraries of TCR beta came from quantitative 5'-RACE with molecular barcodes. TCRdb re-analysed the 5' RACE reads in MiXCR, keeping a single row per CDR3 protein. The sample records 150,000 to 200,000 distinct CDR3 sequences, 30% to 40% being singletons. This clonotype was detected only a few times. The source is a male donor with ankylosing spondylitis. Sequencing input: synovial fluid, either unsorted or a sorted T cell fraction (not recorded which). V usage is TRBV29-1 and J usage is TRBJ1-2; 7 nucleotides align to TRBD1. CDR3 bases: TGCAGCGCCTCAGGACAGGTCGACTTCTATGGCTACACCTTC. The encoded protein is CSASGQVDFYGYTF. The full variable domain, with the rest looked up from reference TRBV29-1 and TRBJ1-2, is SAVISQKPSRDICQRGTSLTIQCQVDSQVTMMFWYRQQPGQSLTLIATANQGSEATYESGFVIDKFPISRPNLTFSTLTVSNMSPEDSSIYLCSASGQVDFYGYTFGSGTRLTVV.